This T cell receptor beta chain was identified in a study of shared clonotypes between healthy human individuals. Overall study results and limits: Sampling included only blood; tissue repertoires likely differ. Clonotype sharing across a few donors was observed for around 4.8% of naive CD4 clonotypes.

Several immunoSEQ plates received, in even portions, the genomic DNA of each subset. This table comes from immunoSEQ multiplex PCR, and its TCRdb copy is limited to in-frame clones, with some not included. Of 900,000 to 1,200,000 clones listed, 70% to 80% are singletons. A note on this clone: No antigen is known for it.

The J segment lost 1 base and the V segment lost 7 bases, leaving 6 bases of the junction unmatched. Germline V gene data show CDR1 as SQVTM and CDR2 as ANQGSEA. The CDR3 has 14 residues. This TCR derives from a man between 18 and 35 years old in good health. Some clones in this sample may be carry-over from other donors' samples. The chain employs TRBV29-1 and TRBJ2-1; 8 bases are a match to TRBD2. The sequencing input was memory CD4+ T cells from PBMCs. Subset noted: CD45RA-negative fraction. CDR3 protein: CSALSGTSYNEQFF. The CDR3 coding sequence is TGCAGCGCTCTTAGCGGGACTTCCTACAATGAGCAGTTCTTC.